These T cell receptor beta chains were read from a single sample in a study of CD8 T cells in ankylosing spondylitis. TCRdb ran MiXCR on the 5' RACE reads and lists one entry per CDR3 protein. This table holds about 250,000 distinct CDR3 sequences, roughly 10% found once. Sequencing was performed on blood, either unsorted or a sorted T cell fraction (not recorded which). These receptors came from a male donor with ankylosing spondylitis or in good health (not recorded which). CDR3s include the opening cysteine and the closing phenylalanine or tryptophan. The D gene is left open where the match is weak. Some rows have no size entry. The others give once, few or many, or a class for an expanded clone.

j_gene: TRBJ2-3
d_gene: .
v_gene: TRBV5-1
abundance: many
CDR3aa: CASRANLPGTDTQYF
CDR3nt: TGCGCCAGCAGGGCCAACCTGCCCGGCACAGATACGCAGTATTTT

j_gene: TRBJ1-5
d_gene: TRBD1
v_gene: TRBV20-1
abundance: many
CDR3aa: CSARGQGMSGNQPQHF
CDR3nt: TGCAGTGCTAGGGGACAGGGAATGAGCGGCAATCAGCCCCAGCATTTT

j_gene: TRBJ1-1
d_gene: .
v_gene: TRBV5-1
abundance: many
CDR3aa: CASSLEGGSRGTEAFF
CDR3nt: TGCGCCAGCAGCTTGGAAGGCGGGTCGCGCGGCACTGAAGCTTTCTTT

j_gene: TRBJ2-7
d_gene: .
v_gene: TRBV20-1
abundance: many
CDR3aa: CSASLPSSYEQYF
CDR3nt: TGCAGTGCTAGCCTCCCAAGTTCCTACGAGCAGTACTTC

j_gene: TRBJ2-7
d_gene: .
v_gene: TRBV7-9
abundance: many
CDR3aa: CASSLGVGEQYF
CDR3nt: TGCGCCAGCAGCTTGGGGGTTGGCGAGCAGTACTTC

j_gene: TRBJ1-2
d_gene: TRBD1
v_gene: TRBV20-1
abundance: many
CDR3aa: CSARDSKANYGYTF
CDR3nt: TGCAGTGCGAGGGACAGCAAAGCAAACTATGGCTACACCTTC

j_gene: TRBJ2-1
d_gene: TRBD2
v_gene: TRBV20-1
abundance: many
CDR3aa: CSASRLAGYNEQFF
CDR3nt: TGCAGTGCTAGCCGACTAGCGGGGTACAATGAGCAGTTCTTC

j_gene: TRBJ1-2
d_gene: .
v_gene: TRBV10-3
abundance: many
CDR3aa: CAISKGAGVNYGYTF
CDR3nt: TGTGCCATCAGTAAAGGGGCAGGGGTTAACTATGGCTACACCTTC

j_gene: TRBJ1-3
d_gene: TRBD1
v_gene: TRBV10-3
abundance: .
CDR3aa: CVISESQGALGNTIYF
CDR3nt: TGTGTCATCAGTGAGTCCCAGGGGGCGCTTGGAAACACCATATATTTT

j_gene: TRBJ2-1
d_gene: TRBD2
v_gene: TRBV18
abundance: .
CDR3aa: CASSLSGGRASNEQFF
CDR3nt: TGTGCCAGCTCACTCTCTGGCGGGAGGGCCTCAAATGAGCAGTTCTTC

j_gene: TRBJ1-5
d_gene: .
v_gene: TRBV3-1
abundance: .
CDR3aa: CASSQDPLNQPQHF
CDR3nt: TGTGCCAGCAGCCAAGACCCTCTGAATCAGCCCCAGCATTTT

j_gene: TRBJ2-1
d_gene: .
v_gene: TRBV5-1
abundance: many
CDR3aa: CASSLDYNEQFF
CDR3nt: TGCGCCAGCAGCCTCGATTACAATGAGCAGTTCTTC

j_gene: TRBJ1-1
d_gene: .
v_gene: TRBV18
abundance: .
CDR3aa: CASSPQGFYTEAFF
CDR3nt: TGTGCCAGCTCACCACAGGGTTTTTACACTGAAGCTTTCTTT

j_gene: TRBJ1-1
d_gene: .
v_gene: TRBV3-1
abundance: many
CDR3aa: CASRVKGGEAFF
CDR3nt: TGTGCCAGCAGAGTAAAGGGGGGGGAAGCTTTCTTT

j_gene: TRBJ2-7
d_gene: .
v_gene: TRBV7-2
abundance: many
CDR3aa: CASSLARESYEQYF
CDR3nt: TGTGCCAGCAGCTTAGCGAGGGAATCCTACGAGCAGTACTTC

j_gene: TRBJ1-1
d_gene: .
v_gene: TRBV6-5
abundance: .
CDR3aa: CASSYMTGPDYEAFF
CDR3nt: TGTGCCAGCAGCTACATGACGGGCCCCGACTATGAAGCTTTCTTT

j_gene: TRBJ1-3
d_gene: .
v_gene: TRBV5-1
abundance: .
CDR3aa: CASSLGDASPGNTIYF
CDR3nt: TGCGCCAGCAGCCTCGGAGACGCTAGCCCTGGAAACACCATATATTTT

j_gene: TRBJ1-1
d_gene: .
v_gene: TRBV20-1
abundance: many
CDR3aa: CSAPRGDTEAFF
CDR3nt: TGCAGTGCCCCCAGGGGTGACACTGAAGCTTTCTTT

j_gene: TRBJ2-1
d_gene: .
v_gene: TRBV6-5
abundance: many
CDR3aa: CASSYGVGPTSVEQFF
CDR3nt: TGTGCCAGCAGTTACGGGGTTGGACCCACCTCGGTTGAGCAGTTCTTC

j_gene: TRBJ1-1
d_gene: .
v_gene: TRBV11-3
abundance: few
CDR3aa: CASSSDSGAEAFF
CDR3nt: TGTGCCAGCAGCTCTGACAGTGGGGCTGAAGCTTTCTTT

j_gene: TRBJ2-2
d_gene: TRBD1
v_gene: TRBV3-1
abundance: many
CDR3aa: CASRPTGTAGELFF
CDR3nt: TGTGCCAGCAGACCGACAGGGACGGCCGGGGAGCTGTTTTTT

j_gene: TRBJ1-5
d_gene: TRBD1
v_gene: TRBV6-1
abundance: many
CDR3aa: CASSSGTGASNQPQHF
CDR3nt: TGTGCCAGCAGCTCCGGGACAGGGGCATCCAATCAGCCCCAGCATTTT

j_gene: TRBJ2-1
d_gene: .
v_gene: TRBV4-2
abundance: many
CDR3aa: CASSQDRGSLNDNEQFF
CDR3nt: TGTGCCAGCAGCCAAGATAGGGGCTCACTGAACGACAATGAGCAGTTCTTC

j_gene: TRBJ1-3
d_gene: .
v_gene: TRBV20-1
abundance: many
CDR3aa: CSARDQLRISGNTIYF
CDR3nt: TGCAGTGCTAGAGATCAGCTCCGTATCTCTGGAAACACCATATATTTT

j_gene: TRBJ2-3
d_gene: .
v_gene: TRBV27
abundance: .
CDR3aa: CASSLEPGGSSWTDTQYF
CDR3nt: TGTGCCAGCAGTTTAGAGCCTGGAGGAAGCTCCTGGACAGATACGCAGTATTTT

j_gene: TRBJ2-3
d_gene: .
v_gene: TRBV7-2
abundance: many
CDR3aa: CASSQGGTGTDTQYF
CDR3nt: TGTGCCAGCAGCCAAGGGGGGACTGGCACAGATACGCAGTATTTT

j_gene: TRBJ1-1
d_gene: TRBD1
v_gene: TRBV7-9
abundance: .
CDR3aa: CASSLTQGGAEAFF
CDR3nt: TGTGCCAGCAGCTTAACGCAGGGGGGGGCTGAAGCTTTCTTT

j_gene: TRBJ2-3
d_gene: TRBD2
v_gene: TRBV5-1
abundance: many
CDR3aa: CASLAGDTDTQYF
CDR3nt: TGCGCCTCCCTCGCGGGGGACACAGATACGCAGTATTTT

j_gene: TRBJ2-1
d_gene: .
v_gene: TRBV5-1
abundance: many
CDR3aa: CASNERGASYNEQFF
CDR3nt: TGCGCCAGCAACGAAAGGGGGGCATCCTACAATGAGCAGTTCTTC

j_gene: TRBJ1-1
d_gene: .
v_gene: TRBV5-1
abundance: .
CDR3aa: CASSLGTAVSTEAFF
CDR3nt: TGCGCCAGCAGCTTGGGGACGGCCGTGAGCACTGAAGCTTTCTTT

j_gene: TRBJ2-5
d_gene: TRBD1
v_gene: TRBV19
abundance: many
CDR3aa: CASSIALWQGEETQYF
CDR3nt: TGTGCCAGTAGTATCGCGTTGTGGCAGGGGGAAGAGACCCAGTACTTC

j_gene: TRBJ1-1
d_gene: .
v_gene: TRBV5-1
abundance: many
CDR3aa: CASSLNRLENTEAFF
CDR3nt: TGCGCCAGCAGCTTGAACAGACTGGAGAATACTGAAGCTTTCTTT

j_gene: TRBJ2-2
d_gene: .
v_gene: TRBV5-1
abundance: many
CDR3aa: CASSLDRAAGELFF
CDR3nt: TGCGCCAGCAGCTTGGACAGGGCGGCCGGGGAGCTGTTTTTT

j_gene: TRBJ2-7
d_gene: .
v_gene: TRBV4-2
abundance: many
CDR3aa: CASADGGNYEQYF
CDR3nt: TGTGCCTCAGCTGACGGGGGAAACTACGAGCAGTACTTC

j_gene: TRBJ2-5
d_gene: .
v_gene: TRBV24-1
abundance: many
CDR3aa: CATRSETQYF
CDR3nt: TGTGCCACCAGAAGTGAGACCCAGTACTTC

j_gene: TRBJ2-2
d_gene: .
v_gene: TRBV12-3/TRBV12-4
abundance: few
CDR3aa: CASSFDGTGELFF
CDR3nt: TGTGCCAGCAGTTTTGACGGAACCGGGGAGCTGTTTTTT

j_gene: TRBJ2-3
d_gene: TRBD2
v_gene: TRBV11-2
abundance: many
CDR3aa: CASRESGIGPDTQYF
CDR3nt: TGTGCCAGCAGGGAAAGCGGGATTGGGCCGGATACGCAGTATTTT

j_gene: TRBJ2-2
d_gene: .
v_gene: TRBV4-1
abundance: many
CDR3aa: CASSQGQPAGELFF
CDR3nt: TGCGCCAGCAGCCAAGGGCAGCCAGCGGGGGAGCTGTTTTTT

j_gene: TRBJ2-2
d_gene: TRBD2
v_gene: TRBV7-8
abundance: few
CDR3aa: CASSFSRLAGGPGTGELFF
CDR3nt: TGTGCCAGCAGCTTTTCTAGACTAGCGGGAGGGCCGGGGACCGGGGAGCTGTTTTTT

j_gene: TRBJ2-3
d_gene: TRBD1
v_gene: TRBV25-1
abundance: many
CDR3aa: CASSSKGADTQYF
CDR3nt: TGTGCCAGCAGTTCAAAGGGGGCCGATACGCAGTATTTT

j_gene: TRBJ1-6
d_gene: .
v_gene: TRBV12-3/TRBV12-4
abundance: few
CDR3aa: CASSLIEGSPLHF
CDR3nt: TGTGCCAGCAGTTTGATCGAGGGTTCACCCCTCCACTTT

j_gene: TRBJ2-6
d_gene: .
v_gene: TRBV10-1
abundance: few
CDR3aa: CASSAGTGANVLTF
CDR3nt: TGCGCCAGCAGTGCCGGGACCGGGGCCAACGTCCTGACTTTC

j_gene: TRBJ2-2
d_gene: TRBD2
v_gene: TRBV13
abundance: many
CDR3aa: CASSRGGRGPNTGELFF
CDR3nt: TGTGCCAGCAGCCGGGGGGGACGAGGTCCGAACACCGGGGAGCTGTTTTTT

j_gene: TRBJ2-1
d_gene: .
v_gene: TRBV12-3/TRBV12-4
abundance: .
CDR3aa: CASSSLDYRSSYNEQFF
CDR3nt: TGTGCCAGCAGTTCCCTAGACTACCGGAGCTCCTACAATGAGCAGTTCTTC

j_gene: TRBJ2-1
d_gene: TRBD1
v_gene: TRBV2
abundance: .
CDR3aa: CASSEPRGPYYNEQFF
CDR3nt: TGTGCCAGCAGTGAACCGAGGGGGCCCTACTACAATGAGCAGTTCTTC

j_gene: TRBJ2-7
d_gene: TRBD2
v_gene: TRBV5-1
abundance: many
CDR3aa: CASRREEVGEQYF
CDR3nt: TGCGCCAGCCGGCGGGAGGAAGTCGGGGAGCAGTACTTC

j_gene: TRBJ2-7
d_gene: TRBD1
v_gene: TRBV29-1
abundance: many
CDR3aa: CSVEKDRGPEQYF
CDR3nt: TGCAGCGTTGAAAAGGACAGGGGGCCCGAGCAGTACTTC